This TCR beta chain was sequenced for a study of shared clonotypes between healthy human individuals. Study-wide results and limits: Larger richness was generally estimated for naive than memory subsets.

Concerning this clone: Its specificity is unknown.

The V and J ends lost 1 base and 3 bases respectively, with 4 bases between them. The CDR3 extends over 12 amino acids. Germline values: CDR1 LNHDA, CDR2 SQIVND (reference sequence). CD45RA+ naive and CD45RA-negative memory subsets were separated from CD4+ cells. Per the study methods: Quality scores were absent from the junction-only immunoSEQ sequences, so filtering differed. Method: immunoSEQ multiplex PCR; TCRdb's copy keeps in-frame clones and lacks some. The D gene and trimming were derived from the DNA, and the V and J assignments and clone size from that table. The data contain 1.4 million to 1.5 million clones, over 95% of them seen just once; the ten biggest clones take up approximately 1%.

The specimen sequenced was naive CD4+ T cells sorted from blood. Subset specified: CD45RA+ positively selected. The sequence was obtained from a man aged 25-45 years in good health. J is TRBJ2-7 and V is TRBV19; D unresolved. CDR3 sequence: CASSIGNYEQYF. The CDR3 DNA is TGTGCCAGTAGTATAGGGAACTACGAGCAGTACTTC. Looking up the rest from reference TRBV19 and TRBJ2-7 gives the full variable domain: DGGITQSPKYLFRKEGQNVTLSCEQNLNHDAMYWYRQDPGQGLRLIYYSQIVNDFQKGDIAEGYSVSREKKESFPLTVTSAQKNPTAFYLCASSIGNYEQYFGPGTRLTVT.